This T cell receptor beta chain appears in the sequencing data of a study of T cell repertoires in cytomegalovirus infection. For the study at large: The study used recently identified HLA-C-restricted and well-studied HLA-B-restricted CMV epitopes. An indication of both CMV infection and matching HLA type came from public TCR beta signatures. Whole-study results and caveats: Individuals carrying CMV plus the relevant HLA were identified by cumulative frequency of public TCR beta families. CMV-specific TCR beta clonotypes restricted by HLA-C were the ones dominating the ex vivo response.

This clonotype was observed a handful of times. Its target is not known. Via MiXCR, TCRdb re-called the reads, giving one row per CDR3 protein. The sample lists approximately 1,000,000 distinct CDR3 sequences; roughly 30% were seen once. The germline V gene encodes CDR1 MNHEY and CDR2 SMNVEV (reference sequence). Trimming left V 3 bases short and J 2 bases short, with 11 bases between. CDR3 size: 14 residues. Source: cultured CD8+ T cells from PBMCs, taken from culture after CMV antigen stimulation. The chain combines TRBV27 with TRBJ2-7, with a weak D call TRBD2 (5 bases). The sequence derives from a human donor in good health (CMV status not recorded). Some clones in this sample may be carry-over from other donors' samples. CDR3 bases: TGTGCCAGCAGTTTCGGGATCTCTGCCTACGAGCAGTACTTC. It translates to CASSFGISAYEQYF.